One and the same sample provided the 10 T cell receptor beta chains below, sequenced in a study of blood T cells in healthy people across ages. The authors ran a second PCR of about 6 to 11 cycles using a sample-barcoded 5' primer and a J-beta primer mix. TCRdb called the 5' RACE reads again in MiXCR, with one record for every CDR3 protein. The sample lists over 1.5 million distinct CDR3 sequences, roughly 49% occurring once. The sample was blood. Receptor source: a woman aged 40 to 49 in good health.

The chain links TRBV4-2 to TRBJ2-5; TRBD2 is a possible D gene (5 bases). Trimming took 1 base from V and 2 from J, leaving 14 bases between them. Germline-derived CDR1 and CDR2 are LGHNA and YNFKEQ. This CDR3 has 16 residues. The CDR3 DNA reads as TGTGCCAGCAGCCAAGCCCCCCAATCGGGGCAAGAGACCCAGTACTTC. Translated, it gives CASSQAPQSGQETQYF.

This clonotype was counted between two and nine times. This sequence joins TRBV27 and TRBJ2-6; D not resolved. Germline CDR1 and CDR2: MNHEY and SMNVEV (reference sequence). The CDR3 totals 15 residues. Trimming removed 6 bases from V and 0 bases from J, with 9 bases in between. In DNA form, the CDR3 reads TGTGCCAGCAGCCTATGGCCCTCTGGGGCCAACGTCCTGACTTTC. Protein sequence: CASSLWPSGANVLTF.

The rearrangement joins TRBV5-1 to TRBJ2-1; 10 bases fit TRBD2. Germline CDR1 SGHRS, CDR2 YFSETQ. This CDR3 has 14 residues. The junction had 5 bases not matched to a gene; V was cut back by 4 bases and J by 7 bases. CDR3 amino acids: CASSLAGAWNEQFF. For the CDR3, the DNA is TGCGCCAGCAGCCTAGCGGGGGCGTGGAATGAGCAGTTCTTC.

This clonotype was seen a handful of times. The chain combines TRBV6-1 with TRBJ1-1, with D perhaps matching TRBD1 (6 bases). The CDR3 runs 11 residues. Trimming stripped 4 bases from V and 11 bases from J, with 11 bases between. Germline-derived CDR1 and CDR2 are MNHNS and SASEGT. As DNA, the CDR3 is TGTGCCAGCAGTGGTCAGGGGAGGGCTTTCTTT. Its translation is CASSGQGRAFF.

The chain employs TRBV12-3 or TRBV12-4 and TRBJ1-1; TRBD1 is a possible D gene (6 bases). V shed 3 bases and J shed 3 bases, with 8 bases lying between them. The CDR3 totals 13 residues. This chain's CDR3 is CASSFKGDTEAFF. As DNA, the CDR3 is TGTGCCAGCAGTTTTAAGGGGGACACTGAAGCTTTCTTT.

The V and J genes are TRBV7-2 and TRBJ2-3; D is unclear. The CDR3 consists of 13 residues. Trimming removed 6 bases at V and 5 bases at J, with 12 bases between. Germline-derived CDR1 and CDR2 are SGHTA and FQGNSA. The CDR3 here is CASSPGSQDTQYF. DNA for the CDR3: TGTGCCAGCAGTCCCGGATCACAAGATACGCAGTATTTT.

The chain has TRBV4-1 and TRBJ2-3; 8 bases match TRBD2. The CDR3 length is 16 residues. The germline CDR1 and CDR2 sequences are MGHRA and YSYEKL. V shed 0 bases, J shed 7 bases, and the junction held 9 bases outside the gene matches. CDR3 nucleotide sequence: TGCGCCAGCAGCCAAGATTACCCGGGGGGGAGGAATACGCAGTATTTT. It codes for CASSQDYPGGRNTQYF.

V gene TRBV29-1 combines with J gene TRBJ2-7; 9 nucleotides align to TRBD2. V lost 5 bases to trimming and J lost 1 base; unmatched junction nucleotides: 6. The germline V gene encodes CDR1 SQVTM and CDR2 ANQGSEA. The CDR3 covers 14 residues. CDR3: CSVSLAGQSYEQYF. In DNA form, the CDR3 reads TGCAGCGTTTCGCTAGCGGGGCAATCCTACGAGCAGTACTTC.

The chain combines TRBV7-9 with TRBJ2-5, with 9 bases that match TRBD1. The junction had 5 bases not matched to a gene; V was cut back by 5 bases and J by 1 base. The CDR3 contains 15 residues. Per germline, CDR1 SEHNR and CDR2 FQNEAQ (reference sequence). CDR3 sequence (DNA): TGTGCCAGCAGCAGGGACAGGGAGTCCCAAGAGACCCAGTACTTC. The encoded protein is CASSRDRESQETQYF.

The rearrangement links TRBV27 to TRBJ1-1; weak D call: TRBD1 (5 bases). Trimming pared 3 bases from V and 9 bases from J, leaving 11 bases between. Germline lookup yields CDR1 MNHEY and CDR2 SMNVEV (reference sequence). CDR3 length: 12 residues. The CDR3, as DNA: TGTGCCAGCAGTTTCCCTACAGGAAAAGCTTTCTTT. It specifies CASSFPTGKAFF.